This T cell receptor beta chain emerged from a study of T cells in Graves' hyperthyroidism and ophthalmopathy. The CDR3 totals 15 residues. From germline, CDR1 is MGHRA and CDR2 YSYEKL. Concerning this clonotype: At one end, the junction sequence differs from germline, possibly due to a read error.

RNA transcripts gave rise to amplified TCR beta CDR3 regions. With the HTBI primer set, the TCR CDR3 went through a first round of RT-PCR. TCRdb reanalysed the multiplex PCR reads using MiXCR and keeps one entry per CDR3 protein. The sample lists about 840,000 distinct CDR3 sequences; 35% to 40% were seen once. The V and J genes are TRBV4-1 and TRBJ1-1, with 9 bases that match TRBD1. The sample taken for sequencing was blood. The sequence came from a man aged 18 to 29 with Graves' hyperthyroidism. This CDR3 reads CASSQDRGLDTEAFF. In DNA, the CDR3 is TGTGCCAGCAGCCAAGACAGGGGGTTGGACACTGAAGCTTTCTTT.